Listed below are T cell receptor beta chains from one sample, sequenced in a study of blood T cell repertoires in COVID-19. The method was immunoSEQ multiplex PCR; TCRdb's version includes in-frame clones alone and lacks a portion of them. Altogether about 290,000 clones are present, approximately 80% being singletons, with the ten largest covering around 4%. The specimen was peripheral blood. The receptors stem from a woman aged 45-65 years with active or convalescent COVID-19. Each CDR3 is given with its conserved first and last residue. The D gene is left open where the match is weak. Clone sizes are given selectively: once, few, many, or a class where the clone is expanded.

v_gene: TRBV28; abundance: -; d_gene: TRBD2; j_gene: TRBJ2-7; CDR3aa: CASTRSGRWYEQYF; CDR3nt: TGTGCCAGCACCCGTAGCGGGAGGTGGTACGAGCAGTACTTC
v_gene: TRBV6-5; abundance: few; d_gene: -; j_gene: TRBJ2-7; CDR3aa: CASSYVSGKFYEQYF; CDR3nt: TGTGCCAGCAGTTACGTCTCCGGGAAATTCTACGAGCAGTACTTC
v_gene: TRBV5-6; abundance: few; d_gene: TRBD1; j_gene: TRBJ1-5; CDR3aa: CASSQGAGQPQHF; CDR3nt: TGTGCCAGCAGCCAGGGGGCAGGTCAGCCCCAGCATTTT
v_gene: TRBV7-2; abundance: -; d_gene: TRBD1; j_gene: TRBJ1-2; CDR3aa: CASSFAATTGASGYTF; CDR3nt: TGTGCCAGCAGCTTCGCCGCCACTACAGGGGCGAGCGGCTACACCTTC
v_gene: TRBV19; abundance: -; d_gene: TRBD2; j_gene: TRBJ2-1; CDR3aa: CASTLRGSGSQYNEQFF; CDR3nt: TGTGCCAGTACCCTCCGTGGTAGCGGGAGTCAGTACAATGAGCAGTTCTTC
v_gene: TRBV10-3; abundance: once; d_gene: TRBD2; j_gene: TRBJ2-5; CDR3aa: CAISEGLAEQETQYF; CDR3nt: TGTGCCATCAGTGAAGGTCTAGCGGAACAAGAGACCCAGTACTTC
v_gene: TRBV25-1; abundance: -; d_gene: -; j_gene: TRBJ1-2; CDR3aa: CASSDHGEMNGYTF; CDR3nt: TGTGCCAGCAGTGACCACGGAGAAATGAATGGCTACACCTTC
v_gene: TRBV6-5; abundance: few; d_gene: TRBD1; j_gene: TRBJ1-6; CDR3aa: CAVQQGFNSPLHF; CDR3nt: TGTGCCGTACAACAGGGGTTCAATTCACCCCTCCACTTT
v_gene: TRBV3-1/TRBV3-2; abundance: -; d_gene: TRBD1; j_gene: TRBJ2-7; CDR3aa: CASSPGTVRLQYF; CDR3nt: TGTGCCAGCAGCCCCGGGACAGTGAGACTTCAGTACTTC
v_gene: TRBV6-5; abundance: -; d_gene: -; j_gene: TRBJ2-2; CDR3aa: CASRTVINTGELFF; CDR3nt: TGTGCCAGCAGAACAGTCATAAACACCGGGGAGCTGTTTTTT
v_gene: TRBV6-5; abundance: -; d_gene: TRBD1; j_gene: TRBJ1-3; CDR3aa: CASSSTGTGNTIYF; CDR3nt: TGTGCCAGCAGTTCGACAGGGACTGGAAACACCATATATTTT
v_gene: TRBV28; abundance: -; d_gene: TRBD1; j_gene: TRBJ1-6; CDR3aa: CASSSIGQGDRSPLHF; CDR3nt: TGTGCCAGCAGTTCAATAGGACAGGGGGACAGGTCACCCCTCCACTTT
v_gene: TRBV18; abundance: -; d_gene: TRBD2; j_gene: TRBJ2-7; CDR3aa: CASSPGQPGLGEQYF; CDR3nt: TGTGCCAGCTCACCAGGGCAACCGGGACTAGGCGAGCAGTACTTC
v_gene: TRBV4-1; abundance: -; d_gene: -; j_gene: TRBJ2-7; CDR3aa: CASSPEGEGRSYEQYF; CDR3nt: TGCGCCAGCAGCCCAGAGGGGGAGGGTCGCTCCTACGAGCAGTACTTC
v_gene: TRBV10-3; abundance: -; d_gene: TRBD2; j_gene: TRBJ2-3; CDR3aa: CAIKEAGPTDTQYF; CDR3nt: TGTGCCATCAAGGAAGCGGGACCCACAGATACGCAGTATTTT
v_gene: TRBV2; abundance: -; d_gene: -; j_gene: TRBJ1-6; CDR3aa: CASNVVGGNSPLHF; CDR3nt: TGTGCCAGCAATGTGGTGGGGGGGAATTCACCCCTCCACTTT
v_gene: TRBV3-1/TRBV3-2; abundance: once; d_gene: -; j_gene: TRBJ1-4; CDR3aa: CASSQDWSEGEKLFF; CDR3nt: TGTGCCAGCAGCCAAGATTGGTCAGAGGGTGAAAAACTGTTTTTT
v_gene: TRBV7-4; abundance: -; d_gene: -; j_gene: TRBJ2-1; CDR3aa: CASTEKTKEQFF; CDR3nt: TGTGCCAGCACCGAAAAGACTAAAGAGCAGTTCTTC
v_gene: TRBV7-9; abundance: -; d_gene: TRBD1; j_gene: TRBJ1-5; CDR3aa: CASSSGQGGNQPQHF; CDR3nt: TGTGCCAGCAGCTCGGGACAGGGAGGCAATCAGCCCCAGCATTTT
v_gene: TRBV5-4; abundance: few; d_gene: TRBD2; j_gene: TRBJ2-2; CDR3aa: CASSKGTSGGGTGELFF; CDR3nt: TGTGCCAGCAGCAAAGGGACTAGCGGAGGGGGAACCGGGGAGCTGTTTTTT
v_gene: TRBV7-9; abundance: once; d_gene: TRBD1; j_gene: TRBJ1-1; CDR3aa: CASRRDRTAFF; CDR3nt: TGTGCCAGCCGCCGGGACAGGACAGCTTTCTTT
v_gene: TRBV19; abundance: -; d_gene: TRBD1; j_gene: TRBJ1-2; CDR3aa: CASSSYRGSGYTF; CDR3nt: TGTGCCAGTAGTTCTTACAGGGGATCGGGCTACACCTTC
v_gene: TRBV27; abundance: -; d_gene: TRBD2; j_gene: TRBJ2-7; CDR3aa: CASSPRSEREGYEQYF; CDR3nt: TGTGCCAGCAGTCCCCGCTCGGAGCGGGAGGGGTACGAGCAGTACTTC
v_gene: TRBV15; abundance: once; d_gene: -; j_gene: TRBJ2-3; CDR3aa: CATSRDRVYTDTQYF; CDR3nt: TGTGCCACCAGCAGAGATAGAGTCTACACAGATACGCAGTATTTT
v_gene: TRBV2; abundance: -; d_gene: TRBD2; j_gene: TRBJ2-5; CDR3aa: CASSGGLAGGTKTQYF; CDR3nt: TGTGCCAGCAGTGGGGGACTAGCGGGAGGGACGAAGACCCAGTACTTC
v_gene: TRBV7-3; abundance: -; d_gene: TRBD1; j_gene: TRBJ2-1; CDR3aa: CASSQGVRQFF; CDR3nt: TGTGCCAGCAGTCAGGGGGTTCGGCAGTTCTTC
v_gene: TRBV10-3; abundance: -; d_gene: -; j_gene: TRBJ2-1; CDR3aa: CAIGAPSSYNEQFF; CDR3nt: TGTGCCATCGGGGCCCCTAGCTCCTACAATGAGCAGTTCTTC
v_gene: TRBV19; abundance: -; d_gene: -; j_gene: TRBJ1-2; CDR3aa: CASSPPHRNYGYTF; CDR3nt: TGTGCCAGTAGTCCCCCCCACAGGAACTATGGCTACACCTTC
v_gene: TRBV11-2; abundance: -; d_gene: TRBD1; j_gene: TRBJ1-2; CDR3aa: CASSLDPWTGNYGYTF; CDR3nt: TGTGCCAGCAGCTTAGATCCCTGGACAGGCAACTATGGCTACACCTTC
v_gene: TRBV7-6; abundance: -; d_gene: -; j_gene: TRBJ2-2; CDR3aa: CASSSSTRWNVGELFF; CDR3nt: TGTGCCAGCAGCTCGTCGACTAGGTGGAATGTCGGGGAGCTGTTTTTT
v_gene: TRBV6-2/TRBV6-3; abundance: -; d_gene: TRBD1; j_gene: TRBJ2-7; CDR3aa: CASSYSGTGANEQYF; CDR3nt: TGTGCCAGCAGTTACTCGGGGACAGGGGCCAACGAGCAGTACTTC
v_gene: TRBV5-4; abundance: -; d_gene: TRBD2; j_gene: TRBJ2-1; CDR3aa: CASSFGLASDNEQFF; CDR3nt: TGTGCCAGCAGCTTCGGACTAGCTTCTGACAATGAGCAGTTCTTC
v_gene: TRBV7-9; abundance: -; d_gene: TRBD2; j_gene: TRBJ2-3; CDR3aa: CALSGLAGGADTQYF; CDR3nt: TGTGCCCTATCGGGACTAGCGGGAGGGGCAGATACGCAGTATTTT
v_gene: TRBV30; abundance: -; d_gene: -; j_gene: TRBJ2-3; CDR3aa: CAWMGSGISTDTQYF; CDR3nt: TGTGCCTGGATGGGTAGCGGTATTAGCACAGATACGCAGTATTTT
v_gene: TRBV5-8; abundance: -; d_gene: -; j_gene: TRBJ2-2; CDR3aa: CASSLAGVLGGELFF; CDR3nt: TGTGCCAGCAGCTTGGCGGGAGTACTCGGCGGGGAGCTGTTTTTT